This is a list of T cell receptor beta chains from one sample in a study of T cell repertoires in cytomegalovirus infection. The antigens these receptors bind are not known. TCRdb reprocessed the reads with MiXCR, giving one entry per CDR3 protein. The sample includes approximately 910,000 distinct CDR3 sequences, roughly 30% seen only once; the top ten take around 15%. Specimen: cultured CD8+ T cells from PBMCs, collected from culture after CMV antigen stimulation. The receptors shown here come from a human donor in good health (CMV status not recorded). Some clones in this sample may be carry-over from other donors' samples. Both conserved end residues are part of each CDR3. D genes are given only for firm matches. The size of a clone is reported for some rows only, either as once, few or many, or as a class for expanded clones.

TGTGCCAGCAGACGTAACACGAACACTGAAGCTTTCTTT	CASRRNTNTEAFF	13	NA	NA	TRBV7-3	TRBJ1-1
TGTGCCAGCAGCTTTGGGTCCACGGGGACGAACACCGGGGAGCTGTTTTTT	CASSFGSTGTNTGELFF	17	NA	NA	TRBV7-3	TRBJ2-2
TGTGCCAGCAGCGCGGAAGGGGGAGCTAACTATGGCTACACCTTC	CASSAEGGANYGYTF	15	NA	NA	TRBV7-2	TRBJ1-2
TGTGCCAGCAGTTTATTCCAGGGGCCCAATCAGCCCCAGCATTTT	CASSLFQGPNQPQHF	15	many	NA	TRBV12-3/TRBV12-4	TRBJ1-5
TGTGCCGCTGGTAGGTTGAACACTGAAGCTTTCTTT	CAAGRLNTEAFF	12	NA	NA	TRBV19	TRBJ1-1
TGCAGCGTGGCCCCCACAGCTGGAGAGACCCAGTACTTC	CSVAPTAGETQYF	13	many	NA	TRBV29-1	TRBJ2-5
TGTGCCAGCAGTGTGAAGCGGGGGAATGAGCAGTTCTTC	CASSVKRGNEQFF	13	NA	TRBD2	TRBV2	TRBJ2-1
TGTGCCAGCAGCCCCGCAAATTCAGATACGCAGTATTTT	CASSPANSDTQYF	13	NA	NA	TRBV7-3	TRBJ2-3
TGTGCCACCAGAGGATTCTCCGACGGAGAGAACACTGAAGCTTTCTTT	CATRGFSDGENTEAFF	16	few	NA	TRBV6-5	TRBJ1-1
TGTGCCAGCAGCCCGCCCGGACAGGGAGATGGCTACACCTTC	CASSPPGQGDGYTF	14	few	TRBD1	TRBV7-9	TRBJ1-2
TGTGCCAGTAGTCCGGACCGGAGAAACAATGAGCAGTTCTTC	CASSPDRRNNEQFF	14	few	NA	TRBV19	TRBJ2-1
TGTGCCAGCAGTTTGGTAGGGGGGGCGGCTGGCTACACCTTC	CASSLVGGAAGYTF	14	NA	NA	TRBV12-3/TRBV12-4	TRBJ1-2
TGCGCCAGCAGCCAAGAGAGACAGGGGGTTTCGGCGCAAAACATTCAGTACTTC	CASSQERQGVSAQNIQYF	18	few	TRBD1	TRBV4-3	TRBJ2-4
TGTGCCAGCAGTTTAGACGGGGGGGGGGCAGGGGGTCACCCGGATAACAATCAGCCCCAGCATTTT	CASSLDGGGAGGHPDNNQPQHF	22	once	TRBD1	TRBV28	TRBJ1-5
TGTGCCATCAGCGGTTGGGCTAGCGAAACAGATACGCAGTATTTT	CAISGWASETDTQYF	15	NA	NA	TRBV10-3	TRBJ2-3
TGTGCCAGCAGTGGGGGCTGGTCTAACTATGGCTACACCTTC	CASSGGWSNYGYTF	14	few	NA	TRBV7-8	TRBJ1-2
TGTGCCAGCAGCTTTGATACAGGGCCCAATACCGGGGAGCTGTTTTTT	CASSFDTGPNTGELFF	16	few	NA	TRBV7-8	TRBJ2-2
TGTGCTAGCAGCTTAGGGGCCTCATCCTTTTACAATGAGCAGTTCTTC	CASSLGASSFYNEQFF	16	many	NA	TRBV7-7	TRBJ2-1
TGTGCCAGCAGTGATGGACAGGGTACCCAAGAGACCCAGTACTTC	CASSDGQGTQETQYF	15	NA	TRBD1	TRBV6-1	TRBJ2-5
TGTGCCAGCATGGGAGAGGGCTACTATGGCTACACCTTC	CASMGEGYYGYTF	13	few	NA	TRBV9	TRBJ1-2
TGTGCCAGCAGCCCAATGGGGCCCACAGATACGCAGTATTTT	CASSPMGPTDTQYF	14	NA	NA	TRBV6-5	TRBJ2-3
TGTGCCAGCTCACCACCGGACAGGCAGTTCTATGGCTACACCTTC	CASSPPDRQFYGYTF	15	few	TRBD1	TRBV18	TRBJ1-2